The clone carrying this T cell receptor beta chain was seen repeatedly, ten times or more. Its antigen remains unidentified. The sample comes from a study of T-cell reconstitution after alpha-beta-depleted transplantation in children. Germline loops: CDR1 SGDLS, CDR2 YYNGEE. The V segment lost 0 bases and the J segment 4 bases; nucleotides outside the gene matches: 6. The length of the CDR3 is 16 residues. The library targeted TCRbeta and was prepared with unique molecular identifiers. TCRdb used MiXCR to reprocess the PCR reads, holding one entry per CDR3 protein. The data hold a few hundred thousand distinct CDR3 sequences, with approximately 7% observed a single time. The study's findings and limits: At around two months after transplant, the alpha-beta T cells were reportedly derived from several hundred expanded clones that came from non-depleted graft cells.

This specimen was PBMCs, taken before TCRalphabeta/CD19-depleted stem cell transplant. The receptor comes from a boy under 10 years old with acute lymphoblastic leukemia, due to receive a stem cell transplant. V is TRBV9 and J is TRBJ2-3; 9 nucleotides align to TRBD2. The CDR3 loop reads CASSVATGLAPDTQYF. For the CDR3, the DNA is TGTGCCAGCAGCGTAGCTACGGGACTAGCCCCAGATACGCAGTATTTT. Full variable domain (outside the CDR3, taken from reference TRBV9 and TRBJ2-3): DSGVTQTPKHLITATGQRVTLRCSPRSGDLSVYWYQQSLDQGLQFLIQYYNGEERAKGNILERFSAQQFPDLHSELNLSSLELGDSALYFCASSVATGLAPDTQYFGPGTRLTVL.